This T cell receptor beta chain was sequenced for a study of shared clonotypes between healthy human individuals (dated by TCRdb to the early 2020s). Concerning the study at large: The cohort included a few men and a couple of women between 18 and 49 years of age. The study deeply sequenced blood TCR repertoires of about 5 healthy adults to estimate repertoire size and the extent of clonotype sharing between individuals. Per donor, leukapheresis produced somewhere between about 0.85 and 9.5 billion PBMCs. Different laboratories and diverse techniques were used to prepare libraries and sequence TCR repertoires, to increase sequencing depth and limit assay-specific biases. Broad study findings and their caveats: Sampling was restricted to blood, and TCR repertoires in tissue are likely to differ from TCR repertoires in blood. Based on pairwise subsampling, the degree of clonotype sharing among donors was expected to be affected by sequencing depth. The genetic and exposure-history diversity represented was limited by the small number of donors.

As encoded in the germline V gene, CDR1 is SGHRS while CDR2 is YFSETQ. Ends trimmed: V by 5 bases, J by 9 bases; bases unmatched to a gene: 7. The CDR3 numbers 14 residues from cysteine through phenylalanine. Of the read, only the CDR3 DNA is kept; its 42 bases are in frame from base 1. Healthy HIV-negative adults with no recently reported acute infections or vaccinations were included as donors. Only Caucasian adults living in Nashville, Tennessee, USA were represented among the donors. For unsorted samples, some 90 million PBMCs were counted, and genomic DNA was extracted using the QIAamp DNA Blood Mini kit. Blood was collected by leukapheresis, and PBMCs were isolated by Ficoll-Histopaque density gradient centrifugation and then cryopreserved in liquid nitrogen vapor phase. This clone appeared a few times. The target of this receptor is not known. The sample holds no much larger clone one base away, and base qualities are not on file.

TCR CDR3 regions were amplified from genomic DNA by multiplex PCR using the deep immunoSEQ assay. Extracted genomic DNA from each cell subset was distributed evenly across all wells of several immunoSEQ 96-well plates, and each plate was treated as a replicate. For unsorted PBMC, approximately 290 ng genomic DNA, equal to roughly 33,000 T cell genomes, was loaded into each replicate PCR. Ten immunoSEQ deep assay plates were used to sequence the unsorted PBMC genomic DNA. Purified libraries were measured with a Qubit 3.0 fluorometer, size-checked on a Bioanalyzer 2100, and measured again with the KAPA Library Quantification kit. A separate single-read 150-cycle Illumina NextSeq 550 flow cell was used to sequence each immunoSEQ 96-well plate. The original pipeline was this. Because the immunoSEQ output held only junctional sequences and lacked quality scores, the filtering could not match the filtering applied to full-length reads. Sequences were annotated with PyIR, a Python wrapper for IgBLAST v1.9, and V/J genes and CDR3 were assigned using IMGT germline references. Any read was removed if the V/J assignment was weak (E-value above 1e-6), the CDR3 was missing, or the read contained stop codons, out-of-frame junctions, or ambiguous translated residues. V3J clonotypes were defined by identical inferred V gene, J gene, and CDR3 amino acid sequence. The percentage overlap between two repertoires was calculated by dividing the number of shared unique clonotypes by the size of the smaller repertoire. Three approaches were used to assess repertoire richness: RTK rarefaction, the Chao1 estimator, and Recon v2.1 estimates of unobserved clonotypes. TCRdb retrieved this table from immuneACCESS and kept in-frame rearrangements only. Not all clones are present; in checked studies, unresolved V genes account for under half, and no reason is known for the remainder. V, J and clone size derive from that table, while D and trimming were established from the DNA sequence. In this sample the table shows a few hundred thousand clones, around 77% of which occur a single time. Approximately 12% of the sample goes to the ten largest clones.

This TCR derives from a woman in her thirties or forties in good health. Some clones in this sample may be carry-over from other donors' samples. Sequencing used PBMCs. This receptor chain uses TRBV5-1 and TRBJ2-2, with 10 bases matching TRBD1. CDR3 protein: CASRGQGGSRELFF. The DNA reads as follows: TGCGCCAGCAGAGGACAGGGGGGTTCCAGGGAGCTGTTTTTT.